The 19 T cell receptor beta chains given below trace back to one sample, sequenced in a study of blood T cell repertoires in COVID-19. Sequencing was performed with immunoSEQ multiplex PCR; in TCRdb, only in-frame clones are kept and a portion is missing. The data contain 120,000 or so clones, less than 90% of them singletons. Input material: peripheral blood. Receptors originate from a man older than 75 with active or convalescent COVID-19.

The chain is built from TRBV10-3 and TRBJ2-7, with 8 bases matching TRBD1. CDR3 length: 15 amino acids. V trimming: 3 bases; J trimming: 4 bases; junction bases outside the gene matches: 8. Looked up from germline, CDR1 is ENHRY and CDR2 is SYGVKD. CDR3 nucleotides: TGTGCCATCAGTGATGGACAGGGACTGGCGTACGAGCAGTACTTC. It codes for CAISDGQGLAYEQYF.

J is TRBJ1-1 and V is TRBV5-1; D ambiguous. Germline V gene sequence: CDR1 SGHRS, CDR2 YFSETQ. The CDR3 is made up of 12 amino acids. The V gene lost 7 bases and the J gene lost 3 bases, with 10 bases spanning the gap. The CDR3 is CASGSGDTEAFF. The CDR3, as DNA: TGCGCCAGCGGGAGTGGGGACACTGAAGCTTTCTTT.

The J gene is TRBJ2-2, the V gene TRBV24-1, with TRBD2 matching over 9 bases. The V and J ends lost 2 bases and 7 bases, in that order; junction bases with no gene match: 13. This CDR3 contains 18 residues. Looked up from germline, CDR1 is KGHDR and CDR2 is SFDVKD. The CDR3 bases are TGTGCCACCAGTGATTCCCAACGACCGGGACTAGCAAGCGGGGAGCTGTTTTTT. Translation gives CATSDSQRPGLASGELFF.

This chain uses TRBV3-1 (or the pseudogene TRBV3-2) with TRBJ1-5; a possible D gene is TRBD1 (5 bases). The CDR3 is 12 residues long. V was clipped by 3 bases and J by 5 bases, with 5 bases between them. CDR1 and CDR2 (germline): LGHDT, YNNKEL (reference sequence). CDR3 coding DNA: TGTGCCAGCAGCCAGACAGATCAGCCCCAGCATTTT. This gives the protein CASSQTDQPQHF.

J is TRBJ1-6 and V is TRBV18; maybe TRBD1 (5 bases). Germline V gene sequence: CDR1 KGHSH, CDR2 LQKENI. This CDR3 is built from 14 residues. Trimming removed 6 bases from V and 7 bases from J, with 13 bases in between. CDR3 loop: CASSTGTGNSPLHF. CDR3 sequence (DNA): TGTGCCAGCTCGACCGGGACTGGGAATTCACCCCTCCACTTT.

This clone was picked up one time. The chain recombines TRBV29-1 with TRBJ2-7; 7 positions agree with TRBD2. The CDR3 is 13 residues long. Germline CDR1 SQVTM, CDR2 ANQGSEA. J was trimmed by 10 bases and V by 6 bases; bases with no gene match: 15. The CDR3 DNA sequence: TGCAGCGTGACCGACGGGGCTGAAGCGGGACAGTACTTC. This gives the protein CSVTDGAEAGQYF.

CDR3 loop: CASSANVRMETQYF. For the CDR3, the DNA is TGTGCCAGTAGTGCCAATGTCAGAATGGAGACCCAGTACTTC. This chain links TRBV19 with TRBJ2-5; D is unclear. Germline CDR1 and CDR2: LNHDA and SQIVND (reference sequence). This CDR3 comprises 14 residues. Trimming took off 5 bases at V and 5 bases at J, with 15 bases between the two ends.

The DNA of the CDR3 is TGTGCCAGCAGCCCCGGGACAGGGGATACGCAGTATTTT. Amino acids: CASSPGTGDTQYF. This chain links TRBV12-3 or TRBV12-4 with TRBJ2-3, with TRBD1 identical over 9 bases. V was clipped by 6 bases and J by 6 bases; unmatched bases: 4. CDR3 size: 13 residues.

This clone was detected ten times or more. The chain is built from TRBV7-2 and TRBJ1-2, with D possibly matching TRBD1 (5 bases). The CDR3 runs to 16 residues. Trimming pared 5 bases from V and 0 bases from J, leaving 16 bases between. Germline CDR1 reads SGHTA; CDR2 reads FQGNSA. This CDR3 is CASSQTRQTSNYGYTF. The DNA of the CDR3 is TGTGCCAGCAGCCAGACCAGACAGACCTCTAACTATGGCTACACCTTC.

This chain uses TRBV9 with TRBJ1-2; no clear D. The V gene's germline CDR1 is SGDLS and CDR2 YYNGEE. V lost 3 bases to trimming and J lost 12 bases, with 15 bases between them. The CDR3 spans 12 residues. The CDR3 is CASSGRRGGDTF. CDR3 nucleotide sequence: TGTGCCAGCAGCGGCCGACGTGGAGGTGACACCTTC.

The rearrangement links TRBV28 to TRBJ1-1; D is unresolved. In germline, CDR1 is MDHEN, CDR2 SYDVKM. V lost 1 base to trimming and J lost 2 bases, with 8 bases between them. The CDR3 consists of 14 residues. CDR3 in amino acids: CASSLSAANTEAFF. CDR3 coding DNA: TGTGCCAGCAGTTTATCGGCGGCCAACACTGAAGCTTTCTTT.

The rearrangement uses TRBV4-1 and TRBJ2-3, with TRBD2 as a possible D gene (5 bases). V dropped 5 bases and J dropped 4 bases, with 19 bases sitting between them. The CDR3 covers 16 residues. The germline gives CDR1 MGHRA, CDR2 YSYEKL. The CDR3 protein is CASSSLYRDASDTQYF. The DNA for the CDR3 is TGCGCCAGCAGCAGCCTCTATCGGGATGCTTCAGATACGCAGTATTTT.

This chain joins TRBV7-2 and TRBJ2-3; 7 positions agree with TRBD2. Germline V CDR1 and CDR2: SGHTA, FQGNSA. The CDR3 has 14 amino acids. J was trimmed by 4 bases and V by 4 bases; bases with no gene match: 5. CDR3 sequence reads: CASSSGLEADTQYF. The DNA for the CDR3 is TGTGCCAGCAGCTCCGGACTAGAGGCAGATACGCAGTATTTT.

The V gene is TRBV5-6, the J gene TRBJ1-2; weak D call: TRBD1 (6 bases). This CDR3 region has 17 residues. V was clipped by 4 bases and J by 0 bases, with 19 bases between them. Germline loops: CDR1 SGHDT, CDR2 YYEEEE. The DNA for the CDR3 is TGTGCCAGCAGCCCCCTCCCCCGACAGGCCACTAACTATGGCTACACCTTC. Translating gives CASSPLPRQATNYGYTF.

The V and J genes are TRBV6-5 and TRBJ2-1; 7 nucleotides line up with TRBD2. The CDR3 extends over 16 amino acids. Unmatched junction bases numbered 5, after V lost 0 bases and J lost 3 bases. Germline V gene lookup returns CDR1 MNHEY and CDR2 SVGAGI. The CDR3, as DNA: TGTGCCAGCAGTTACTCGGGGAGGGCTGACTACAATGAGCAGTTCTTC. As protein: CASSYSGRADYNEQFF.

The rearrangement joins TRBV6-1 to TRBJ1-1; D is possibly TRBD1 (6 bases). Germline V gene lookup returns CDR1 MNHNS and CDR2 SASEGT. Trimming shortened V by 0 bases and J by 0 bases, and 11 bases separated the two germline ends. The CDR3 has 16 amino acids. The chain's CDR3 is CASSEAGGGLNTEAFF. The CDR3 bases are TGTGCCAGCAGTGAAGCGGGAGGGGGATTGAACACTGAAGCTTTCTTT.

This chain joins TRBV19 and TRBJ2-5; D is undetermined. The germline V gene has CDR1 LNHDA and CDR2 SQIVND (reference sequence). This CDR3 has 16 residues. Trimming took off 5 bases at V and 4 bases at J, with 20 bases between the two ends. Here the CDR3 reads CASSSNLVAPTETQYF. The CDR3 DNA reads TGTGCCAGTAGTTCAAACCTCGTAGCCCCCACAGAGACCCAGTACTTC.

The chain uses TRBV19 and TRBJ2-3, with TRBD1 identical over 7 bases. This CDR3 spans 15 amino acids. Germline CDR1 is LNHDA and CDR2 is SQIVND (reference sequence). Germline trimming cut 8 bases from V and 0 bases from J; bases unmatched to any gene: 8. The chain's CDR3 is CASDRGQVSTDTQYF. CDR3 DNA sequence: TGTGCCAGTGATAGGGGGCAGGTCAGCACAGATACGCAGTATTTT.

The rearrangement uses TRBV4-1 and TRBJ1-5; D call uncertain. Germline lookup yields CDR1 MGHRA and CDR2 YSYEKL. The V end lost 1 base, the J end lost 5 bases, and 12 bases lay between the germline ends. The CDR3 has 15 amino acids. CDR3 coding DNA: TGCGCCAGCAGCCAAGGCCCGAGAATTGATCAGCCCCAGCATTTT. Translation: CASSQGPRIDQPQHF.